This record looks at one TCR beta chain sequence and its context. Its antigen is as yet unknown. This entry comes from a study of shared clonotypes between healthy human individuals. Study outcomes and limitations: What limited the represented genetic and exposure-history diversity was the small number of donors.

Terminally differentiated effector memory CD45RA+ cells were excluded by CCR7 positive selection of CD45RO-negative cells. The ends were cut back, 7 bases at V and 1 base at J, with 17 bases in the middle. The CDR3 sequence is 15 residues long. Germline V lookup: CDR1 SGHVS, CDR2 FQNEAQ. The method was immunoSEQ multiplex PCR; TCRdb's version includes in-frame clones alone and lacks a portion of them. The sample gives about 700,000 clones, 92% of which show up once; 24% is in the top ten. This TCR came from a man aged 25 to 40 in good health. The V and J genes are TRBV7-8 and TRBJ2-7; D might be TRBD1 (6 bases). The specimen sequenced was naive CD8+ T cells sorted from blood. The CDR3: CASTRDRFVSYEQYF. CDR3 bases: TGTGCCAGCACCAGAGACAGGTTCGTTTCCTACGAGCAGTACTTC.